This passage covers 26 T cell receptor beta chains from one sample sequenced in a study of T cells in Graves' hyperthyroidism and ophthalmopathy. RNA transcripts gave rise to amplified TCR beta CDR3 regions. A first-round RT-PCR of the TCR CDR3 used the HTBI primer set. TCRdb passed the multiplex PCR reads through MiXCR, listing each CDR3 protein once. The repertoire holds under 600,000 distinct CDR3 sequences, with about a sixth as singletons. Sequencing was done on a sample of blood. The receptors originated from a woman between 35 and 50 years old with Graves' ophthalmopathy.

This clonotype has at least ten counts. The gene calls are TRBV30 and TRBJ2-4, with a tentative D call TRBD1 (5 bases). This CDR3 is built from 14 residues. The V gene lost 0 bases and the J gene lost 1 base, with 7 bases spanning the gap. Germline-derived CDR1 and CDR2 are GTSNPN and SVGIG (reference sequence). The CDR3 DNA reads TGTGCCTGGAGTGTCCCAGGGGCCAAAAACATTCAGTACTTC. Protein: CAWSVPGAKNIQYF.

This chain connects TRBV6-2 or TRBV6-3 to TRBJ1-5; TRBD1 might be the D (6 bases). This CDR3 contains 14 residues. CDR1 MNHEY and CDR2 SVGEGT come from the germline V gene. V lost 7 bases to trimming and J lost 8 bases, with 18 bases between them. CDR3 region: CASITGGAMKPQHF. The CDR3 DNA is TGTGCCAGCATCACGGGGGGGGCTATGAAGCCCCAGCATTTT.

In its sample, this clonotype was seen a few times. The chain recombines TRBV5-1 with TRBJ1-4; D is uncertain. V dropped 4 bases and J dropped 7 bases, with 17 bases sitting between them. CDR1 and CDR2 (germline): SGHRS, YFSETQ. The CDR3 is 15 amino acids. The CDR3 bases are TGCGCCAGCAGCCCTGAGACCCCGGCGGCTGAAAAACTGTTTTTT. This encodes CASSPETPAAEKLFF.

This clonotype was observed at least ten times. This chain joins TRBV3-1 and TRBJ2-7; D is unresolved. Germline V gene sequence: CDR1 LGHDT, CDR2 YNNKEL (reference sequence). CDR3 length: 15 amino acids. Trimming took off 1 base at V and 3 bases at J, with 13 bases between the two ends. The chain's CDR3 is CASSQGPQASYEQYF. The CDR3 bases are TGTGCCAGCAGCCAAGGCCCCCAGGCTAGCTACGAGCAGTACTTC.

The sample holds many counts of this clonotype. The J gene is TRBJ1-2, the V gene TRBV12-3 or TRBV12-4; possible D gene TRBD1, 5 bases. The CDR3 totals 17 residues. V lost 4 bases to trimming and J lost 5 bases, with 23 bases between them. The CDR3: CASSSLGRNITVYGYTF. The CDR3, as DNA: TGTGCCAGCAGTTCCCTGGGACGGAACATAACCGTATATGGCTACACCTTC.

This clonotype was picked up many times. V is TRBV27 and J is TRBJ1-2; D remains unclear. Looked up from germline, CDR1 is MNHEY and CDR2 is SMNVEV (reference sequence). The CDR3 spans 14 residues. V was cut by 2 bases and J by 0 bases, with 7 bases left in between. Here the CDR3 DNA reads TGTGCCAGCAGTTTAGGCCACTCTAACTATGGCTACACCTTC. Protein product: CASSLGHSNYGYTF.

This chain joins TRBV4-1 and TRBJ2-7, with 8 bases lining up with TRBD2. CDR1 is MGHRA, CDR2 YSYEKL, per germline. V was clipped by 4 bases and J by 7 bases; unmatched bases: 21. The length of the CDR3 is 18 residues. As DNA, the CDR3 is TGCGCCAGCAGCCCCATCCTCTTACTAGCGGAAGCCCGTCGGGAGCAGTACTTC. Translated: CASSPILLLAEARREQYF.

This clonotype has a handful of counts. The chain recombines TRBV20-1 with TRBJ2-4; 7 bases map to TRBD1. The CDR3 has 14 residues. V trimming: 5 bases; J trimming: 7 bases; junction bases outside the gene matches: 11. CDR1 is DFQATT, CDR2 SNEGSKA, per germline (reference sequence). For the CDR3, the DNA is TGCAGTGCTTGGGACAGTCGGATGGGGAACATTCAGTACTTC. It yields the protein CSAWDSRMGNIQYF.

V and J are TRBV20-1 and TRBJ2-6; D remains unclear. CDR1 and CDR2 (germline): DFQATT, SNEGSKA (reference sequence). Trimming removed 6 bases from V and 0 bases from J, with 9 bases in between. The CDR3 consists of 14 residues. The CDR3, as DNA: TGCAGTGCAAGACCCCCCTCTGGGGCCAACGTCCTGACTTTC. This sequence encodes CSARPPSGANVLTF.

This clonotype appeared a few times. CDR3 nucleotide sequence: TGTGCCAGCAGTTACTCGGGGGTGAACACTGAAGCTTTCTTT. This codes for CASSYSGVNTEAFF. V gene TRBV6-5 combines with J gene TRBJ1-1; a possible D gene is TRBD1 (5 bases). The V end was cut by 0 bases, the J end by 0 bases, with 5 bases between. The CDR3 length is 14 residues. The germline V gene encodes CDR1 MNHEY and CDR2 SVGAGI.

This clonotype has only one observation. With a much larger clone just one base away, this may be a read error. DNA of the CDR3: TGCGGCGTTGATAAGGGGCGAGGGACAGCAACGGGAGGCTACACCTTC. Residues: CGVDKGRGTATGGYTF. The rearrangement joins TRBV29-1 to TRBJ1-2, with TRBD1 identical over 7 bases. In germline, CDR1 is SQVTM, CDR2 ANQGSEA. The CDR3 extends over 16 amino acids.

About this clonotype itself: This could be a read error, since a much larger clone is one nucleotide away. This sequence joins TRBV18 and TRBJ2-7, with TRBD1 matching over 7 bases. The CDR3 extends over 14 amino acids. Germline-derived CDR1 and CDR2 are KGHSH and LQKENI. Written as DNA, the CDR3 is TGTGCCAGCTCCAACTCCGGGACAGATTACGAGCGGTACTTC. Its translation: CASSNSGTDYERYF.

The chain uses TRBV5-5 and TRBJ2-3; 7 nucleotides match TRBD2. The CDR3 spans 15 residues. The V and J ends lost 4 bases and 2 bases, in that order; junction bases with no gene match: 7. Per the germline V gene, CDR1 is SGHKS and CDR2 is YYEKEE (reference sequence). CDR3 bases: TGTGCCAGCAGCCATGGGACTATCAACACAGATACGCAGTATTTT. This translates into CASSHGTINTDTQYF.

The CDR3 loop reads CASSDRQARRNTEAFF. In DNA form, the CDR3 reads TGTGCCAGTAGTGATCGACAGGCCCGGAGGAACACTGAAGCTTTCTTT. The chain recombines TRBV19 with TRBJ1-1; TRBD1 is a possible D gene (6 bases). The ends were cut back, 5 bases at V and 1 base at J, with 17 bases in the middle. Germline V gives CDR1 LNHDA, CDR2 SQIVND (reference sequence). The CDR3 is made up of 16 amino acids.

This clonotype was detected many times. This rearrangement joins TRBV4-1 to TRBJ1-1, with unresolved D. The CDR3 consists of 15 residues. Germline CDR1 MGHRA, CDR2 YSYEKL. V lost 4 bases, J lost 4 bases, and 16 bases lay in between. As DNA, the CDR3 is TGCGCCAGCAGCCCCCACGACACCATGGTCACTGAAGCTTTCTTT. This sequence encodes CASSPHDTMVTEAFF.

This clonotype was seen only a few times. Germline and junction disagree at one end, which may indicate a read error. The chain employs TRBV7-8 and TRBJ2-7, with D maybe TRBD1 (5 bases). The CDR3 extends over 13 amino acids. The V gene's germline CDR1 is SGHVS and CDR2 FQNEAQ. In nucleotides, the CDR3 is TGTGCCAGCAGCTTACATCAGGGTGGCGAGCAGCACTTC. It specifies CASSLHQGGEQHF.

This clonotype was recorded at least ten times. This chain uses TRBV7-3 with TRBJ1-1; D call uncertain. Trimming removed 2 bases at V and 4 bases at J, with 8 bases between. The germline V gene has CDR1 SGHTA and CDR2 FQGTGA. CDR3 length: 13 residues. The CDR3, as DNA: TGTGCCAGCAGCTTATACCGGTCCACTGAAGCTTTCTTT. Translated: CASSLYRSTEAFF.

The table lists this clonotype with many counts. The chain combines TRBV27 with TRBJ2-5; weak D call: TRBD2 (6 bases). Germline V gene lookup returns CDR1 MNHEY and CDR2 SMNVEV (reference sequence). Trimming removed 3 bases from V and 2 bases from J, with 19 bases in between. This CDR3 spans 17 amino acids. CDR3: CASSFSRGTRWQETQYF. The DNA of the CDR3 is TGTGCCAGCAGTTTTTCGAGAGGGACTCGCTGGCAAGAGACCCAGTACTTC.

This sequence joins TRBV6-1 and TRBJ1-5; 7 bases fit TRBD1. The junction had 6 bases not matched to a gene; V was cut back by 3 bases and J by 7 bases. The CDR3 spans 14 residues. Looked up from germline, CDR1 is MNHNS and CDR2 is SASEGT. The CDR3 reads CASSDRQGEQPQHF. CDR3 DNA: TGTGCCAGCAGTGACCGACAGGGTGAACAGCCCCAGCATTTT.

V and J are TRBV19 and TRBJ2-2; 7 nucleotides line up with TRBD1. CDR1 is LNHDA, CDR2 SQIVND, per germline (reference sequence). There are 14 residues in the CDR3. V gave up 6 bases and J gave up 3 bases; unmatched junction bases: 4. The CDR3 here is CASRTGQHTGELFF. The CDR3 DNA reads TGTGCCAGTAGGACGGGACAGCACACCGGGGAGCTGTTTTTT.

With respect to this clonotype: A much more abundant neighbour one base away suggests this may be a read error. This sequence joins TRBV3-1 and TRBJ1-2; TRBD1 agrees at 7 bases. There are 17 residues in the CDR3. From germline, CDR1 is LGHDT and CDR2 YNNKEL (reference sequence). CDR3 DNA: TGTGTCAGCAGCCAAGATATTAATAGGGGGCTACGCTATGGCTACACCTTC. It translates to CVSSQDINRGLRYGYTF.

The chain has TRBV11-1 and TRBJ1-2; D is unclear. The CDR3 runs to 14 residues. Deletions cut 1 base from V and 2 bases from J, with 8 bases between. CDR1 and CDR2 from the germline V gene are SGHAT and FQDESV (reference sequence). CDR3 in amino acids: CASSLEVGNYGYTF. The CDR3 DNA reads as TGTGCCAGCAGCTTAGAGGTGGGAAACTATGGCTACACCTTC.

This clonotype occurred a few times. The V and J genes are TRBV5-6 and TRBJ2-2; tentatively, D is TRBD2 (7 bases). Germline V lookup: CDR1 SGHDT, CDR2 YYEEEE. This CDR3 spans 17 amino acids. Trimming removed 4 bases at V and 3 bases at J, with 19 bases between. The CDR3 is CASSPVGGRGYTGELFF. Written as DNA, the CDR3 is TGTGCCAGCAGCCCGGTCGGGGGGCGAGGGTACACCGGGGAGCTGTTTTTT.

The CDR3 here is CASSDKGIYSYEQYF. The CDR3 region has the DNA TGTGCCAGCAGTGACAAGGGAATCTACTCCTACGAGCAGTACTTC. The V call is TRBV6-4, the J call TRBJ2-7; the D is unclear. V lost 2 bases, J lost 0 bases, and 11 bases lay in between. Germline-derived CDR1 and CDR2 are MRHNA and SNTAGT. The CDR3 length is 15 residues.

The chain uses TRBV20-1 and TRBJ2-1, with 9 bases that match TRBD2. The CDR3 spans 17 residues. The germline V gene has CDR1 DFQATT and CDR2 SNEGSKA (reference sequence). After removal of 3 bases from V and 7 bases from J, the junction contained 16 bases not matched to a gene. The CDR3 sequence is CSASLGLGARGGNEQFF. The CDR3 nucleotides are TGCAGTGCTAGTCTTGGATTAGGGGCGCGGGGGGGGAATGAGCAGTTCTTC.

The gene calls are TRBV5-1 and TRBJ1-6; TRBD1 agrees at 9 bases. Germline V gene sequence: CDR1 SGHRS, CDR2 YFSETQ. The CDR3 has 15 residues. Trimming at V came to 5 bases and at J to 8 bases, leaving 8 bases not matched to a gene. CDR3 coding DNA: TGCGCCAGCAGGGGTTCCGGGACAGGGTATTCACCCCTCCACTTT. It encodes CASRGSGTGYSPLHF.